The 21 T cell receptor beta chains given below trace back to one sample, sequenced in a study of T cell repertoires in cytomegalovirus infection. Their antigens are not known. In TCRdb, the reads were re-called with MiXCR into one record per CDR3 protein. The sample holds about 830,000 distinct CDR3 sequences, roughly 33% seen once. The input for sequencing was cultured CD8+ T cells from PBMCs, taken from culture after CMV antigen stimulation. The receptors derive from a human donor in good health (CMV status not recorded). Some clones in this sample may be carry-over from other donors' samples.

The chain uses TRBV19 and TRBJ2-1, with 7 bases identical to TRBD1. V lost 3 bases, J lost 6 bases, and 14 bases stayed unmatched. The germline V gene encodes CDR1 LNHDA and CDR2 SQIVND (reference sequence). CDR3 length: 17 amino acids. The CDR3: CASSIAPGQSTSNEQFF. The CDR3 bases are TGTGCCAGTAGTATTGCGCCGGGACAGTCTACGTCCAATGAGCAGTTCTTC.

The chain combines TRBV7-9 with TRBJ2-1; D may be TRBD1 or TRBD2 (5 bases each). The CDR3 length is 16 residues. Germline values: CDR1 SEHNR, CDR2 FQNEAQ (reference sequence). V was trimmed by 5 bases and J by 1 base, leaving 15 bases between them. The CDR3 is CASSPSKGRSYNEQFF. In DNA, the CDR3 is TGTGCCAGCAGCCCGAGTAAGGGGAGATCCTACAATGAGCAGTTCTTC.

This chain joins TRBV3-1 and TRBJ2-1; weak D call: TRBD2 (7 bases). Germline lookup yields CDR1 LGHDT and CDR2 YNNKEL (reference sequence). This CDR3 region has 13 residues. Between the trimmed V and J ends, which lost 6 bases and 7 bases, there was a span of 13 bases. Written as DNA, the CDR3 is TGTGCCAGCAGTCCGGAGGGGGGGAATGAGCAGTTCTTC. Its translation: CASSPEGGNEQFF.

The rearrangement links TRBV3-1 to TRBJ2-3; TRBD2 agrees at 8 bases. From germline, CDR1 is LGHDT and CDR2 YNNKEL (reference sequence). This CDR3 is 15 amino acids long. J was trimmed by 2 bases and V by 0 bases; bases with no gene match: 1. For the CDR3, the DNA is TGTGCCAGCAGCCAAGATAGCGGGGTCACAGATACGCAGTATTTT. Residues: CASSQDSGVTDTQYF.

This clonotype appeared many times. The chain uses TRBV12-5 and TRBJ1-1; the D is unclear. Trimming shortened V by 7 bases and J by 1 base, and 22 bases separated the two germline ends. This CDR3 comprises 17 residues. Germline V CDR1 and CDR2: LGHNT, FRNRAP. CDR3 nucleotide sequence: TGTGCTAGTGCCGGACCGGGCACCGAGTCGGGGAACACTGAAGCTTTCTTT. It yields the protein CASAGPGTESGNTEAFF.

This clonotype was seen many times. The chain links TRBV7-2 to TRBJ2-1, with a weak D call TRBD1 (5 bases). The CDR3 has 14 residues. The germline gives CDR1 SGHTA, CDR2 FQGNSA. Trimming shortened V by 8 bases and J by 0 bases, and 11 bases separated the two germline ends. The CDR3 DNA sequence: TGTGCCAGCGCAACAGGAAGCTCCTACAATGAGCAGTTCTTC. Protein product: CASATGSSYNEQFF.

This rearrangement joins TRBV7-9 to TRBJ1-2; 7 bases map to TRBD1. Trimming at V came to 5 bases and at J to 5 bases, leaving 5 bases not matched to a gene. The CDR3 is 13 amino acids. CDR1 is SEHNR, CDR2 FQNEAQ, per germline (reference sequence). CDR3 coding DNA: TGTGCCAGCAGCCGAGGGACAGATTATGGCTACACCTTC. Its translation is CASSRGTDYGYTF.

The chain uses TRBV4-3 and TRBJ2-2; D remains unclear. Trimming cost V 4 bases and J 3 bases, with 9 bases left between them. Germline V gene lookup returns CDR1 LGHNA and CDR2 YSLEER. The CDR3 is 14 amino acids. This CDR3 is CASSRSRDTGELFF. The DNA for the CDR3 is TGCGCCAGCAGCCGATCTAGGGACACCGGGGAGCTGTTTTTT.

This sequence joins TRBV12-5 and TRBJ2-1, with D perhaps matching TRBD2 (5 bases). This CDR3 is 14 amino acids long. Germline-derived CDR1 and CDR2 are LGHNT and FRNRAP. V was shortened by 2 bases and J by 3 bases, with 8 bases between the two germline ends. As DNA, the CDR3 is TGTGCTAGTGGTTTGAGCGGAGACTACAATGAGCAGTTCTTC. Translation gives CASGLSGDYNEQFF. Full variable domain (remainder filled in from reference TRBV12-5 and TRBJ2-1): DARVTQTPRHKVTEMGQEVTMRCQPILGHNTVFWYRQTMMQGLELLAYFRNRAPLDDSGMPKDRFSAEMPDATLATLKIQPSEPRDSAVYFCASGLSGDYNEQFFGPGTRLTVL.

The chain employs TRBV28 and TRBJ2-5; TRBD1 matches 8 bases. CDR1 MDHEN and CDR2 SYDVKM come from the germline V gene. The CDR3 is 16 residues long. Trimming at V came to 4 bases and at J to 1 base, leaving 8 bases not matched to a gene. Here the CDR3 reads CASSSTTGQAQETQYF. As DNA, the CDR3 is TGTGCCAGCAGTTCAACGACGGGACAGGCCCAAGAGACCCAGTACTTC.

This sequence joins TRBV25-1 and TRBJ1-1; D is perhaps TRBD1 (6 bases). The CDR3 totals 16 residues. V gave up 2 bases and J gave up 2 bases, with 15 bases separating them. Germline CDR1 is MGHDK and CDR2 is SYGVNS. For the CDR3, the DNA is TGTGCCAGCAGTGAAGATACGTGGGGGCCAAACACTGAAGCTTTCTTT. It is translated as CASSEDTWGPNTEAFF.

There are many counts of this clonotype. The chain uses TRBV6-2 or TRBV6-3 and TRBJ2-5, with D possibly matching TRBD1 (7 bases). This CDR3 has 15 amino acids. Trimming shortened V by 2 bases and J by 0 bases, and 10 bases separated the two germline ends. CDR1 and CDR2 from the germline V gene are MNHEY and SVGEGT. CDR3 nucleotides: TGTGCCAGCAGTTACCGGGGGACAGACCAAGAGACCCAGTACTTC. This gives the protein CASSYRGTDQETQYF.

This clonotype was detected only once. The rearrangement uses TRBV27 and TRBJ1-1; D is ambiguous. V lost 7 bases, J lost 1 base, and 10 bases lay in between. CDR1 is MNHEY, CDR2 SMNVEV, per germline (reference sequence). There are 13 residues in the CDR3. The CDR3 nucleotides are TGTGCCAGCAACCGCGGCCCGAACACTGAAGCTTTCTTT. Translated, it gives CASNRGPNTEAFF.

The table lists this clonotype with many counts. The chain couples TRBV10-3 to TRBJ2-2; 15 bases match TRBD2. Germline V lookup: CDR1 ENHRY, CDR2 SYGVKD. The J segment lost 4 bases and the V segment lost 6 bases, leaving 27 bases of the junction unmatched. CDR3 length equals 24 residues. In DNA form, the CDR3 reads TGTGCCATCAGGACCCTACGACCCGGAGGTTCCGGGACTAGCGGGGGGCGGAGCACCGGGGAGCTGTTTTTT. It translates to CAIRTLRPGGSGTSGGRSTGELFF.

The chain is built from TRBV11-2 and TRBJ2-2; 10 bases match TRBD1. The CDR3 is 19 amino acids. CDR1 is SGHAT and CDR2 is FQNNGV in the germline V gene. Trimming took 3 bases from V and 4 from J; bases not matched to a gene: 14. CDR3 DNA: TGTGCCAGCAGCTTTTGGAGAGCCCCGGGACAGGGGCCCACCGGGGAGCTGTTTTTT. Its protein product is CASSFWRAPGQGPTGELFF.

The chain links TRBV7-9 to TRBJ1-1; D unclear. CDR1 is SEHNR, CDR2 FQNEAQ, per germline (reference sequence). The CDR3 runs to 11 residues. Trimming cost V 4 bases and J 7 bases, with 7 bases left between them. CDR3 residues: CASSSDLEAFF. For the CDR3, the DNA is TGTGCCAGCAGCTCAGACCTTGAAGCTTTCTTT.

This chain joins TRBV6-6 and TRBJ2-1, with a tentative D call TRBD1 (6 bases). Trimming left V 10 bases short and J 7 bases short, with 23 bases between. This CDR3 has 15 residues. In germline, CDR1 is MNHNY, CDR2 SVGAGI (reference sequence). This CDR3 reads CATLYAQGRENEQFF. DNA for the CDR3: TGTGCCACCCTTTACGCTCAGGGGCGTGAAAATGAGCAGTTCTTC.

This chain joins TRBV12-3 or TRBV12-4 and TRBJ2-1; D may match TRBD1 or TRBD2 (6 bases each). The CDR3 is 13 residues long. V was pared by 6 bases and J by 9 bases, with 15 bases between. The CDR3 reads CASRNREVSEQFF. The CDR3 bases are TGTGCCAGCAGAAACAGGGAGGTCAGTGAGCAGTTCTTC.

This sequence joins TRBV11-2 and TRBJ2-1, with D perhaps TRBD1 (6 bases). This CDR3 is built from 15 residues. From germline, CDR1 is SGHAT and CDR2 FQNNGV. Trimming took 5 bases from V and 4 from J, leaving 15 bases between them. CDR3 region: CASSEVTGNYNEQFF. CDR3 bases: TGTGCCAGCAGCGAAGTAACAGGGAATTACAATGAGCAGTTCTTC.

The V call is TRBV19, the J call TRBJ1-2; D perhaps matches TRBD1 (5 bases). Between the trimmed V and J ends, which lost 3 bases and 4 bases, there was a span of 15 bases. The CDR3 is 15 amino acids. Germline CDR1 is LNHDA and CDR2 is SQIVND (reference sequence). CDR3: CASSIGGSGIYGYTF. For the CDR3, the DNA is TGTGCCAGTAGTATCGGGGGGAGCGGTATCTATGGCTACACCTTC.

This clonotype was seen more than once but under ten times. The chain couples TRBV11-2 to TRBJ1-1; 7 bases fit TRBD1. Germline assignment: CDR1 SGHAT and CDR2 FQNNGV. The CDR3 extends over 12 amino acids. V lost 1 base to trimming and J lost 10 bases; unmatched junction nucleotides: 3. The CDR3 spells CASSLGGTVAFF. Here the CDR3 DNA reads TGTGCCAGCAGCTTAGGGGGGACAGTAGCTTTCTTT.